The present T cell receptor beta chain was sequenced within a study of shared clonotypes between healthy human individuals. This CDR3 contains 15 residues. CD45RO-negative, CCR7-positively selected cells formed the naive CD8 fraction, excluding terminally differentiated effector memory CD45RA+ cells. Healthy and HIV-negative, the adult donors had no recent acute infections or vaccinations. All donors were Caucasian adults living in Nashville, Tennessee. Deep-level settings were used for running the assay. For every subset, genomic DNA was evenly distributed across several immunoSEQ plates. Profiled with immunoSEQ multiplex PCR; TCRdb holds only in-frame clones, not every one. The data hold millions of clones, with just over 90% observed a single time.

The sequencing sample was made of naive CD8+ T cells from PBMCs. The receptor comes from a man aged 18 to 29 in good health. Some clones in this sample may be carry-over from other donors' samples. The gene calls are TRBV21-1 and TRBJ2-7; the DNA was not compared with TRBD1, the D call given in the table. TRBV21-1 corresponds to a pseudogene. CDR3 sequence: CASVRAGTGGYEQYF. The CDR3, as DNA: TGTGCCAGCGTGAGAGCCGGGACAGGGGGCTACGAGCAGTACTTC.